This is a list of T cell receptor beta chains from one sample in a study of blood T cells in healthy people across ages. Each CDR3 protein is one row after TCRdb ran MiXCR on the 5' RACE reads. Among about 780,000 distinct CDR3 sequences listed, around 62% were seen once. The specimen was blood. The receptors originated from a man aged 25 to 40 in good health. Both conserved end residues are part of each CDR3. The D gene is left open where the match is weak. Rows give clone size only sometimes, using once, few, many, or a class for an expanded clone.

v_call	clone_size	j_call	d_call	cdr3_nt	cdr3_aa
TRBV7-2	.	TRBJ2-7	.	TGTGCCAGCAGGGAGGGACTCTCCTACGAGCAGTACTTC	CASREGLSYEQYF
TRBV29-1	many	TRBJ1-2	TRBD1	TGCAGCGTTGTTGAGACAGGGAACGGCTATGGCTACACCTTC	CSVVETGNGYGYTF
TRBV6-5	.	TRBJ1-2	.	TGTGCCAGCAGTTACTTGGGACCAACAACGGGCTATGGCTACACCTTC	CASSYLGPTTGYGYTF
TRBV7-2	.	TRBJ1-1	TRBD1	TGTGCCAGCAGCCTAGGACAGGCCATTGAAGCTTTCTTT	CASSLGQAIEAFF
TRBV7-9	.	TRBJ2-1	.	TGTGCCAGCAGTCCGGTCAGTATGGCGCGGGCCAATGAGCAGTTCTTC	CASSPVSMARANEQFF
TRBV6-5	few	TRBJ2-7	TRBD1	TGTGCCAGCAGTCCCAGGGGGACAGGGGTCCACGAGCAGTACTTC	CASSPRGTGVHEQYF
TRBV7-9	.	TRBJ2-7	.	TGTGCCAGCAGCCCGGACGAACAGTACGAGCAGTACTTC	CASSPDEQYEQYF
TRBV3-1	.	TRBJ2-5	.	TGTGCCAGCAGCCAGACACCAGCTGGGGAGACCCAGTACTTC	CASSQTPAGETQYF
TRBV9	once	TRBJ2-1	TRBD2	TGTGCCAGCAGCGTAAAAAGCGGGGTCTCCTACAATGAGCAGTTCTTC	CASSVKSGVSYNEQFF
TRBV7-2	.	TRBJ2-5	TRBD1	TGTGCCAGCAGCTTGGTCTTGACAGGGGGCGAGGAGACCCAGTACTTC	CASSLVLTGGEETQYF
TRBV7-9	.	TRBJ2-1	TRBD2	TGTGCCAGCAGCTTAGTGCGGGGACTAAGAAATGAGCAGTTCTTC	CASSLVRGLRNEQFF
TRBV21-1	.	TRBJ2-5	.	TGTGCCAGCAGCCCCAGGGGAGATGGTAGGGTAGGGGAGACCCAGTACTTC	CASSPRGDGRVGETQYF
TRBV20-1	.	TRBJ2-6	.	TGCAGTGCTAGTATGGAGGGAACTGGGGCCAACGTCCTGACTTTC	CSASMEGTGANVLTF
TRBV27	few	TRBJ2-5	.	TGTGCCAGCAGTCCGGCAGTCGGAGAGACCCAGTACTTC	CASSPAVGETQYF